This TCR beta chain was sequenced for a study of response to subunit inactivated influenza vaccine. The CDR3 sequence is 14 residues long. V was clipped by 3 bases and J by 7 bases; unmatched bases: 12. Per germline, CDR1 SQVTM and CDR2 ANQGSEA. One entry per CDR3 protein, called by TCRdb with MiXCR from the RT-PCR reads. The repertoire holds 590,000 or so distinct CDR3 sequences, with around 15% as singletons. This clonotype has at least ten counts. The source was PBMCs from blood, collected around 14 days before vaccination. V and J are TRBV29-1 and TRBJ2-7; 7 bases are shared with TRBD2. The receptor was derived from a man aged 50 to 59 who received an inactivated influenza vaccine. The CDR3 protein is CSVDFGLGRKEQYF. The DNA of the CDR3 is TGCAGCGTTGATTTCGGACTAGGACGTAAGGAGCAGTACTTC.